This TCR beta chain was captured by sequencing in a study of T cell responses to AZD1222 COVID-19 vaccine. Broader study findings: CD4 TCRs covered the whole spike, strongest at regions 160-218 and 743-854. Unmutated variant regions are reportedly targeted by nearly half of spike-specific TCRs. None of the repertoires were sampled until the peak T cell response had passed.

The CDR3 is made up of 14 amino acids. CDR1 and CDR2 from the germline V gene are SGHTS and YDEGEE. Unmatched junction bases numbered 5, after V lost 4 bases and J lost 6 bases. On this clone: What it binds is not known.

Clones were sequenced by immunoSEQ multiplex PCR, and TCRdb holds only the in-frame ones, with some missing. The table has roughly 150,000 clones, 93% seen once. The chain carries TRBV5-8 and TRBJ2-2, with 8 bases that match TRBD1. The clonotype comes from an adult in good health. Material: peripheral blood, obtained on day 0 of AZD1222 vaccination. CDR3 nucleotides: TGTGCCAGCAGCAACCGACAGGGGCCCGGGGAGCTGTTTTTT. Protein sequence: CASSNRQGPGELFF.